This TCR beta chain was profiled in a study of long-term antiretroviral therapy in people with HIV. About the research overall: The study's earliest collections predate the 2015 immediate-ART recommendation by about a decade.

Sequencing used immunoSEQ v3.0 at survey level. Some clones are missing from TCRdb's copy, which holds only in-frame ones; the method was immunoSEQ multiplex PCR. The sample carries about 40,000 clones, around four fifths recorded once. About this clone: Its antigen remains unidentified.

Whole-study results and caveats: Diversity measured after ART increased yet remained under transplant donor controls. Those clones which expanded before ART made up the dominant part of the repertoire at all time points.

Trimming pared 3 bases from V and 3 bases from J, leaving 12 bases between. Per the germline V gene, CDR1 is LNHDA and CDR2 is SQIVND (reference sequence). The CDR3 spans 14 residues. The J gene is TRBJ2-7, the V gene TRBV19; D is ambiguous. This clonotype originated in a man between 18 and 29 years old with HIV. The starting material was unsorted PBMCs, obtained 1 year after starting antiretroviral therapy. The CDR3 DNA reads as TGTGCCAGTAGTATCCCCAGCCGACACTACGAGCAGTACTTC. It encodes CASSIPSRHYEQYF.